The 4 T cell receptor beta chains reported below all come from one sample, sequenced in a study of T cell responses to AZD1222 COVID-19 vaccine. Method: immunoSEQ multiplex PCR; TCRdb's copy keeps in-frame clones and lacks some. The sample lists roughly 130,000 clones; 91% were seen once. The sample was peripheral blood, taken on day 0 of AZD1222 vaccination. The receptors shown here come from an adult in good health.

This clone was counted only a few times. The rearrangement links TRBV24-1 to TRBJ2-6; tentative D call: TRBD2 (7 bases). CDR1 is KGHDR and CDR2 is SFDVKD in the germline V gene. V was pared by 9 bases and J by 4 bases, with 9 bases between. The CDR3 runs 13 residues. In nucleotides, the CDR3 is TGTGCCACCGGGGGGGCCGGGGCCAACGTCCTGACTTTC. Its translation is CATGGAGANVLTF.

The chain employs TRBV4-1 and TRBJ1-5; D perhaps matches TRBD1 (6 bases). The CDR3 extends over 16 amino acids. From germline, CDR1 is MGHRA and CDR2 YSYEKL. V lost 0 bases and J lost 4, with 13 bases in between. The CDR3 bases are TGCGCCAGCAGCCAAGAGGACCAGGGGTGGAATCAGCCCCAGCATTTT. This codes for CASSQEDQGWNQPQHF.

This chain uses TRBV11-1 with TRBJ2-1; 9 bases agree with TRBD1. Trimming took 4 bases from V and 4 from J; bases not matched to a gene: 5. Germline assignment: CDR1 SGHAT and CDR2 FQDESV (reference sequence). CDR3 length: 15 residues. CDR3 protein: CASSSPGQGYNEQFF. The CDR3 DNA reads TGTGCCAGCAGCTCCCCGGGACAGGGATACAATGAGCAGTTCTTC.

The rearrangement links TRBV7-7 to TRBJ2-1; D is undetermined. The CDR3 is 13 residues long. V lost 5 bases, J lost 2 bases, and 7 bases lay in between. Per the germline V gene, CDR1 is SSHAT and CDR2 is FNYEAQ (reference sequence). DNA of the CDR3: TGTGCCAGCAGCCTGAACACCTACAATGAGCAGTTCTTC. Translated: CASSLNTYNEQFF.